The sequence of this TCR beta chain was determined in a study of cytomegalovirus exposure and HLA in healthy donors. The PCR employed 60 Vbeta primers together with 13 Jbeta primers. The data were produced by immunoSEQ multiplex PCR, yet TCRdb's version contains in-frame clones alone and is incomplete. Of about 76,000 clones listed, 79% are singletons. J gave up 7 bases and V 5 bases, and 11 bases lay outside the gene matches. This CDR3 contains 15 residues. Per the germline V gene, CDR1 is MGHRA and CDR2 is YSYEKL. The clonotype originates from a man aged 25 to 45 in good health and CMV-seronegative. The sample was PBMCs. The chain carries TRBV4-1 and TRBJ1-1; 9 bases align to TRBD1. The CDR3 nucleotides are TGCGCCAGCAGCTATCCGGCCGGGACAGGGAGTGAAGCTTTCTTT. This encodes CASSYPAGTGSEAFF.